One sample yielded the 25 T cell receptor beta chains listed below, sequenced in a study of PD-1 blockade in mismatch repair-deficient tumors. TCRdb's table, derived via immunoSEQ multiplex PCR, lists solely in-frame clones and lacks some. Here the sample spans about 20,000 clones, 84% being singletons. The input for sequencing was peripheral blood, taken 2 weeks after starting pembrolizumab. These receptors came from an adult with mismatch repair-deficient cancer.

This clone appeared once. This sequence joins TRBV9 and TRBJ2-3; 8 bases match TRBD1. The ends lost 4 bases at V and 5 bases at J; junction bases unmatched: 9. The CDR3 is 15 residues long. Germline V gives CDR1 SGDLS, CDR2 YYNGEE. CDR3 region: CASSPFQGAGDTQYF. The CDR3 DNA reads TGTGCCAGCAGCCCGTTTCAGGGGGCGGGAGATACGCAGTATTTT.

J is TRBJ2-7 and V is TRBV27; 7 positions match TRBD1. V lost 3 bases, J lost 1 base, and 3 bases stayed unmatched. Germline lookup yields CDR1 MNHEY and CDR2 SMNVEV (reference sequence). The CDR3 sequence is 14 residues long. The CDR3 nucleotides are TGTGCCAGCAGTTTCTCAGGGGGATCCTACGAGCAGTACTTC. It is translated as CASSFSGGSYEQYF.

The gene calls are TRBV14 and TRBJ2-3, with D possibly being TRBD1 (6 bases). Germline-derived CDR1 and CDR2 are SGHDN and FVKESK. CDR3 size: 15 residues. The ends were cut back, 2 bases at V and 2 bases at J, with 11 bases in the middle. The CDR3 spells CASSQPGDLTDTQYF. The CDR3 nucleotides read TGTGCCAGCAGCCAACCAGGGGATCTCACAGATACGCAGTATTTT. Together with reference TRBV14 and TRBJ2-3, the CDR3 gives the full variable domain: EAGVTQFPSHSVIEKGQTVTLRCDPISGHDNLYWYRRVMGKEIKFLLHFVKESKQDESGMPNNRFLAERTGGTYSTLKVQPAELEDSGVYFCASSQPGDLTDTQYFGPGTRLTVL.

V is TRBV12-5 and J is TRBJ1-1; TRBD1 might be the D (6 bases). Trimming stripped 0 bases from V and 4 bases from J, with 18 bases between. The germline CDR1 and CDR2 sequences are LGHNT and FRNRAP. The CDR3 spans 17 residues. The CDR3 loop is CASGLVLGGRDGTEAFF. In nucleotides, the CDR3 is TGTGCTAGTGGTTTGGTACTCGGGGGCAGAGATGGCACTGAAGCTTTCTTT.

The CDR3 sequence: CASSQVLAETQYF. CDR3 nucleotides: TGTGCCAGCAGCCAAGTACTAGCAGAGACCCAGTACTTC. The chain combines TRBV14 with TRBJ2-5; tentative D call: TRBD2 (6 bases). Trimming cost V 1 base and J 4 bases, with 7 bases left between them. The CDR3 length is 13 residues. Germline CDR1 is SGHDN and CDR2 is FVKESK.

The rearrangement joins TRBV4-3 to TRBJ1-2, with no clear D. V was cut by 3 bases and J by 8 bases, with 16 bases left in between. This CDR3 has 14 amino acids. The germline V gene encodes CDR1 LGHNA and CDR2 YSLEER. The CDR3 DNA sequence: TGCGCCAGCAGCCACGACCCGACCGTGGGCGGCTACACCTTC. Translation gives CASSHDPTVGGYTF.

The chain combines TRBV6-1 with TRBJ1-3; possibly TRBD1 for D (5 bases). Germline CDR1 reads MNHNS; CDR2 reads SASEGT. There are 14 residues in the CDR3. V gave up 7 bases and J gave up 2 bases, with 12 bases separating them. The DNA for the CDR3 is TGTGCCAGCACTAAGGCGGGGGCTGGAAACACCATATATTTT. This encodes CASTKAGAGNTIYF.

This chain joins TRBV30 and TRBJ1-4; 9 nucleotides match TRBD1. Unmatched junction bases numbered 1, after V lost 0 bases and J lost 5 bases. CDR1 is GTSNPN and CDR2 is SVGIG in the germline V gene (reference sequence). The CDR3 is 14 amino acids. CDR3 in DNA: TGTGCCTGGAGTGTGGGGACAGGGAATGAAAAACTGTTTTTT. Encoded protein: CAWSVGTGNEKLFF.

This clone was counted a few times. The rearrangement links TRBV29-1 to TRBJ2-7; D is unresolved. This CDR3 has 12 residues. The germline V gene encodes CDR1 SQVTM and CDR2 ANQGSEA. Trimming took off 7 bases at V and 2 bases at J, with 12 bases between the two ends. CDR3 bases: TGCAGCGCTCGCGGCAGTCCCTACGAGCAGTACTTC. Its translation is CSARGSPYEQYF.

This chain uses TRBV5-1 with TRBJ2-7; 8 positions match TRBD2. The CDR3 is made up of 17 amino acids. Germline trimming cut 4 bases from V and 0 bases from J; bases unmatched to any gene: 12. Germline lookup yields CDR1 SGHRS and CDR2 YFSETQ. CDR3 bases: TGCGCCAGCAGCCCAGGAGGAGCGGGGGTGAGCTCCTACGAGCAGTACTTC. Translation gives CASSPGGAGVSSYEQYF. Full variable domain (missing parts from reference TRBV5-1 and TRBJ2-7): KAGVTQTPRYLIKTRGQQVTLSCSPISGHRSVSWYQQTPGQGLQFLFEYFSETQRNKGNFPGRFSGRQFSNSRSEMNVSTLELGDSALYLCASSPGGAGVSSYEQYFGPGTRLTVT.

This chain links TRBV5-1 with TRBJ1-4, with D possibly being TRBD1 (6 bases). The CDR3 has 14 residues. V was pared by 0 bases and J by 7 bases, with 10 bases between. CDR1 and CDR2 (germline): SGHRS, YFSETQ. For the CDR3, the DNA is TGCGCCAGCAGCTTGGCAGGGGAGGCTGAAAAACTGTTTTTT. It specifies CASSLAGEAEKLFF.

The CDR3 DNA follows: TGTGCCAGCAGAGTCGCTAGGGACTACTACAATGAGCAGTTCTTC. This translates into CASRVARDYYNEQFF. This chain joins TRBV27 and TRBJ2-1, with TRBD2 identical over 7 bases. V dropped 6 bases and J dropped 3; count of bases not matched to a gene: 8. The CDR3 is made up of 15 amino acids. Germline values: CDR1 MNHEY, CDR2 SMNVEV (reference sequence).

This clone occurred a few times. The chain is built from TRBV4-1 and TRBJ1-1; no reliable D call. Germline CDR1 reads MGHRA; CDR2 reads YSYEKL. V was trimmed by 6 bases and J by 4 bases, leaving 12 bases between them. The CDR3 loop spans 13 amino acids. CDR3 nucleotide sequence: TGCGCCAGCAGTCGAAGCAGAAGCACTGAAGCTTTCTTT. The encoded protein is CASSRSRSTEAFF.

The rearrangement links TRBV7-8 to TRBJ2-1; tentative D call: TRBD1 (5 bases). CDR3 length equals 14 residues. Per the germline V gene, CDR1 is SGHVS and CDR2 is FQNEAQ. Trimming pared 5 bases from V and 2 bases from J, leaving 10 bases between. The CDR3 protein is CASSPRTTYNEQFF. The CDR3 coding sequence is TGTGCCAGCAGCCCGCGGACAACCTACAATGAGCAGTTCTTC.

This clone was detected only once. J is TRBJ1-2 and V is TRBV30; D remains unclear. The CDR3 extends over 11 amino acids. Germline CDR1 and CDR2: GTSNPN and SVGIG (reference sequence). V was trimmed by 0 bases and J by 4 bases, leaving 3 bases between them. CDR3 coding DNA: TGTGCCTGGAGTGTGAGCTATGGCTACACCTTC. Amino acid sequence: CAWSVSYGYTF.

V usage is TRBV6-1 and J usage is TRBJ2-7; D may correspond to TRBD1 or TRBD2 (5 bases each). Trimming stripped 3 bases from V and 0 bases from J, with 9 bases between. The germline gives CDR1 MNHNS, CDR2 SASEGT. This CDR3 has 14 residues. The CDR3 DNA reads TGTGCCAGCAGTGAGACCGGGGCCTCCTACGAGCAGTACTTC. Translation: CASSETGASYEQYF.

The chain recombines TRBV19 with TRBJ1-2; a possible D gene is TRBD1 (5 bases). V lost 5 bases and J lost 7, with 23 bases in between. The CDR3 has 16 residues. In germline, CDR1 is LNHDA, CDR2 SQIVND (reference sequence). In nucleotides, the CDR3 is TGTGCCAGTAGTCCATCACATGGGGGAGGGGACTCTGGCTACACCTTC. This translates into CASSPSHGGGDSGYTF.

This chain links TRBV19 with TRBJ1-5; no clear D gene. V was shortened by 5 bases and J by 0 bases, with 5 bases between the two germline ends. The CDR3 contains 13 residues. Germline CDR1 LNHDA, CDR2 SQIVND (reference sequence). The CDR3 DNA is TGTGCCAGTAGTCCCAATAGCAATCAGCCCCAGCATTTT. As protein: CASSPNSNQPQHF.

The chain joins TRBV9 to TRBJ2-2; a weak D match, TRBD2 (5 bases). Germline loops: CDR1 SGDLS, CDR2 YYNGEE. V lost 4 bases and J 0 bases, leaving 13 bases between the germline ends. The CDR3 contains 16 residues. This CDR3 is CASSPRSGSNTGELFF. CDR3 nucleotide sequence: TGTGCCAGCAGCCCACGGAGCGGTTCGAACACCGGGGAGCTGTTTTTT.

This sequence joins TRBV4-2 and TRBJ2-3; TRBD2 agrees at 8 bases. The CDR3 is made up of 16 amino acids. The V and J ends lost 1 base and 1 base, in that order; junction bases with no gene match: 4. CDR1 is LGHNA and CDR2 is YNFKEQ in the germline V gene. The CDR3: CASSQGGAGGTDTQYF. As DNA, the CDR3 is TGTGCCAGCAGCCAAGGTGGAGCGGGAGGCACAGATACGCAGTATTTT.

The V and J genes are TRBV6-5 and TRBJ2-3; a possible D gene is TRBD1 (6 bases). There are 14 residues in the CDR3. The germline V gene has CDR1 MNHEY and CDR2 SVGAGI. Trimming left V 5 bases short and J 2 bases short, with 11 bases between. The CDR3 spells CASSNRENTDTQYF. CDR3 bases: TGTGCCAGCAGTAACAGGGAGAACACAGATACGCAGTATTTT.

The chain combines TRBV7-8 with TRBJ2-3; 7 bases fit TRBD2. CDR3 length equals 14 residues. Germline CDR1 and CDR2: SGHVS and FQNEAQ. V was clipped by 5 bases and J by 1 base; unmatched bases: 3. CDR3: CASSASGGTDTQYF. Here the CDR3 DNA reads TGTGCCAGCAGCGCAAGCGGGGGCACAGATACGCAGTATTTT.

This clone was picked up a small number of times. This chain links TRBV5-1 with TRBJ2-1; D is ambiguous. Germline V gives CDR1 SGHRS, CDR2 YFSETQ. This CDR3 contains 15 residues. Trimming took 0 bases from V and 7 from J, leaving 14 bases between them. Written as DNA, the CDR3 is TGCGCCAGCAGCTTGGTAGTCCGAGGTTCAAATGAGCAGTTCTTC. It specifies CASSLVVRGSNEQFF.

The chain couples TRBV11-2 to TRBJ1-5; D is unclear. The ends were cut back, 0 bases at V and 7 bases at J, with 7 bases in the middle. The CDR3 spans 13 residues. Germline CDR1 is SGHAT and CDR2 is FQNNGV. The CDR3 nucleotides are TGTGCCAGCAGCTTAGAAATAGAGCAGCCCCAGCATTTT. It translates to CASSLEIEQPQHF.

The table lists this clone with a few counts. V usage is TRBV6-4 and J usage is TRBJ2-7; D gene unclear. The CDR3 spans 13 residues. The V gene lost 6 bases and the J gene lost 2 bases, with 11 bases spanning the gap. The germline V gene encodes CDR1 MRHNA and CDR2 SNTAGT. In DNA, the CDR3 is TGTGCCAGCAGATCAGGTATGACCTACGAGCAGTACTTC. This sequence encodes CASRSGMTYEQYF.